This is a list of T cell receptor beta chains from one sample in a study of cytomegalovirus exposure and HLA in healthy donors. Some clones are missing from TCRdb's copy, which holds only in-frame ones; the method was immunoSEQ multiplex PCR. Altogether roughly 180,000 clones are present, more than 75% being singletons, with the ten largest covering 7.2%. Sequencing was done on a sample of PBMCs. All receptors come from a young man in good health and CMV-seropositive. CDR3s include the opening cysteine and the closing phenylalanine or tryptophan. The order of the fields is CDR3 protein, CDR3 DNA, V gene, D gene, J gene, clone size. A D gene is named only where the DNA matches it firmly. The size of a clone is reported for some rows only, either as once, few or many, or as a class for expanded clones.

CASSASGQGYEQYF TGCGCCAGCAGCGCGTCGGGACAGGGGTACGAGCAGTACTTC TRBV5-1 TRBD1 TRBJ2-7 -
CASSMGLNQETQYF TGTGCCAGTAGTATGGGGTTGAACCAAGAGACCCAGTACTTC TRBV19 - TRBJ2-5 -
CASSGPTRPGDGYTF TGTGCCAGCAGTGGACCGACAAGACCGGGGGATGGCTACACCTTC TRBV6-1 - TRBJ1-2 -
CASSMNRGGGDTQYF TGTGCCAGCAGCATGAACAGGGGAGGAGGAGATACGCAGTATTTT TRBV9 - TRBJ2-3 -
CASSWDGTGELFF TGTGCCAGCAGCTGGGATGGCACCGGGGAGCTGTTTTTT TRBV11-3 - TRBJ2-2 once
CASSDGGYQAQHF TGTGCCAGCAGTGACGGGGGGTATCAGGCCCAGCATTTT TRBV6-1 - TRBJ1-5 -
CASSYVSGGDEQYF TGTGCCAGCAGTTACGTGAGTGGTGGAGACGAGCAGTACTTC TRBV6-6 - TRBJ2-7 once
CASSYSGTGPYNEQFF TGTGCCAGCAGTTACTCCGGGACAGGGCCTTACAATGAGCAGTTCTTC TRBV6-5 TRBD1 TRBJ2-1 -
CAWSALLKGSGNTIYF TGTGCCTGGAGTGCCCTCTTGAAGGGGTCTGGAAACACCATATATTTT TRBV30 - TRBJ1-3 -
CASSPGLNYEQYF TGTGCCAGCAGTCCGGGACTGAACTACGAGCAGTACTTC TRBV2 - TRBJ2-7 few
CASSLVRPNTEAFF TGTGCCAGCAGCTTGGTGAGACCGAACACTGAAGCTTTCTTT TRBV5-6 - TRBJ1-1 once
CASSSTLETQYF TGTGCCAGCAGTTCAACGTTGGAGACCCAGTACTTC TRBV27 - TRBJ2-5 -
CASSLVVGERREQFF TGTGCCAGCAGCTTAGTGGTGGGAGAGAGGCGTGAGCAGTTCTTC TRBV11-2 - TRBJ2-1 -
CSVPGQGSTTYNEQFF TGCAGCGTCCCTGGGCAGGGGTCCACTACCTACAATGAGCAGTTCTTC TRBV29-1 - TRBJ2-1 -
CASSRTGYHQPQHF TGCGCCAGCAGCCGGACAGGGTACCATCAGCCCCAGCATTTT TRBV4-1 TRBD1 TRBJ1-5 few
CASSQSGALTNEQFF TGTGCCAGCAGCCAAAGCGGGGCACTAACCAATGAGCAGTTCTTC TRBV6-5 TRBD2 TRBJ2-1 -
CASSEGTGRGNTIYF TGTGCCAGCAGTGAAGGGACAGGGAGGGGAAACACCATATATTTT TRBV6-1 TRBD1 TRBJ1-3 -
CAWTRNIRGGYTF TGTGCCTGGACCCGTAATATACGAGGTGGCTACACCTTC TRBV30 - TRBJ1-2 -
CASTPNLLAGGRQQDTQYF TGCGCCAGCACCCCCAACCTTCTAGCGGGAGGACGGCAACAGGATACGCAGTATTTT TRBV5-1 TRBD2 TRBJ2-3 -
CASSQGPSGGQETQYF TGCGCCAGCAGCCAAGGTCCTAGCGGGGGACAAGAGACCCAGTACTTC TRBV4-3 TRBD2 TRBJ2-5 -
CASSQNPPGQGRSSYNSPLHF TGCGCCAGCAGCCAAAATCCACCGGGACAGGGGAGAAGCTCCTATAATTCACCCCTCCACTTT TRBV4-1 TRBD1 TRBJ1-6 -
CASSIEGLPVLTGTGGYTF TGTGCCAGTAGTATAGAAGGGCTGCCCGTTTTGACAGGGACGGGCGGCTACACCTTC TRBV19 TRBD1 TRBJ1-2 -
CASSLGKNRGHEPQHF TGTGCCAGCAGCTTGGGGAAGAACAGGGGCCACGAGCCCCAGCATTTT TRBV5-5 TRBD1 TRBJ1-5 few
CASSGVEGKYTGELFF TGTGCCAGCAGTGGCGTAGAAGGGAAGTACACCGGGGAGCTGTTTTTT TRBV2 - TRBJ2-2 -
CASSLGVSQETQYF TGTGCCAGCAGCTTAGGTGTCAGTCAAGAGACCCAGTACTTC TRBV7-2 - TRBJ2-5 few
CASRTVYGYTF TGTGCCAGCCGGACGGTGTATGGCTACACCTTC TRBV19 - TRBJ1-2 -
CASSLERRLGYGYTF TGTGCCAGCAGCTTAGAGAGGCGACTAGGGTATGGCTACACCTTC TRBV11-2 - TRBJ1-2 -
CASSLDLLGGSSTDTQYF TGTGCCAGCAGCTTAGATCTCCTAGGGGGCTCGAGCACAGATACGCAGTATTTT TRBV7-2 TRBD1 TRBJ2-3 -
CASSLQGRNTEAFF TGTGCCAGCTCACTACAGGGGAGAAACACTGAAGCTTTCTTT TRBV18 TRBD1 TRBJ1-1 few
CASSVVQQSGELFF TGTGCCAGCAGCGTAGTCCAGCAATCCGGGGAGCTGTTTTTT TRBV9 - TRBJ2-2 -
CASSLTSGRSHNEQFF TGTGCCAGCAGTTTAACTAGCGGGAGGTCTCACAATGAGCAGTTCTTC TRBV28 TRBD2 TRBJ2-1 -
CASTLGPGRNTGELFF TGTGCCAGCACCCTAGGGCCGGGTCGGAACACCGGGGAGCTGTTTTTT TRBV11-3 - TRBJ2-2 -
CASSYMTQNTEAFF TGTGCCAGCAGCTATATGACACAGAACACTGAAGCTTTCTTT TRBV2 - TRBJ1-1 -
CASSDSTGAMRQETQYF TGCGCCAGCAGTGACTCGACAGGGGCCATGAGACAAGAGACCCAGTACTTC TRBV10-2 TRBD1 TRBJ2-5 -
CASSEYGAGARNQPQHF TGTGCCAGCAGTGAATACGGGGCAGGGGCTCGAAATCAGCCCCAGCATTTT TRBV6-1 - TRBJ1-5 -
CASSPRAGAPETQYF TGCGCCAGCAGCCCCCGAGCGGGGGCCCCGGAGACCCAGTACTTC TRBV4-3 TRBD2 TRBJ2-5 -
CATSRGRGNQPQHF TGTGCCACCAGCAGAGGTAGAGGCAATCAGCCCCAGCATTTT TRBV15 - TRBJ1-5 few
CASSVQGSTEAFF TGTGCCAGCAGCGTACAGGGAAGCACTGAAGCTTTCTTT TRBV9 - TRBJ1-1 -
CASSTSSVEKLFF TGTGCCAGCAGTACCTCCTCCGTTGAAAAACTGTTTTTT TRBV2 - TRBJ1-4 -
CASSQVGGGKEKLFF TGCGCCAGCAGCCAAGTAGGAGGGGGCAAGGAAAAACTGTTTTTT TRBV4-3 TRBD1 TRBJ1-4 -
CASSGLAGVAQYF TGTGCCAGCAGTGGACTAGCGGGAGTCGCGCAGTATTTT TRBV27 TRBD2 TRBJ2-3 -